These 28 T cell receptor beta chains were all obtained from the same sample, sequenced in a study of identical twins. TCRdb analysed the 5' RACE reads with MiXCR anew, one entry per CDR3 protein. The data contain 1.5 million to 2 million distinct CDR3 sequences, 32% of them singletons. The sample comprised cord blood. These receptors came from a newborn girl in good health.

The genes are TRBV7-2 and TRBJ2-5; D possibly corresponds to TRBD2 (7 bases). This CDR3 region has 15 residues. Germline loops: CDR1 SGHTA, CDR2 FQGNSA. V was pared by 3 bases and J by 13 bases, with 24 bases between. This CDR3 is CASSFIGGGGPLVYF. CDR3 coding DNA: TGTGCCAGCAGCTTCATAGGTGGCGGGGGCCCATTAGTGTACTTC.

The genes are TRBV6-1 and TRBJ1-2; the D is unclear. V shed 6 bases and J shed 9 bases, with 23 bases lying between them. The length of the CDR3 is 15 residues. Per germline, CDR1 MNHNS and CDR2 SASEGT. The CDR3 DNA sequence: TGTGCCAGCAGAACCCTGAGGACGGCTGCTATAAGCTACACCTTC. Its translation: CASRTLRTAAISYTF.

The sample holds a few counts of this clonotype. The chain has TRBV10-3 and TRBJ2-5, with 12 positions matching TRBD2. CDR1 ENHRY and CDR2 SYGVKD come from the germline V gene. J gave up 4 bases and V 0 bases, and 3 bases lay outside the gene matches. The CDR3 extends over 16 amino acids. In DNA, the CDR3 is TGTGCCATCAGTGAGTCGAAGGGACTAGCGGGAGAGACCCAGTACTTC. It yields the protein CAISESKGLAGETQYF.

The chain has TRBV29-1 and TRBJ2-7; D perhaps matches TRBD1 (6 bases). The germline gives CDR1 SQVTM, CDR2 ANQGSEA. This CDR3 spans 13 amino acids. The V end lost 1 base, the J end lost 12 bases, and 19 bases lay between the germline ends. This CDR3 is CSVEAGHRRTRYF. The CDR3 region has the DNA TGCAGCGTTGAAGCGGGACACCGAAGGACCCGGTACTTC.

Only a few counts were recorded for this clonotype. V usage is TRBV5-1 and J usage is TRBJ1-5; no clear D. The CDR3 consists of 14 residues. V lost 0 bases and J 6 bases, leaving 10 bases between the germline ends. Germline V gene data show CDR1 as SGHRS and CDR2 as YFSETQ. CDR3 amino acids: CASSLEVFGQPQHF. DNA for the CDR3: TGCGCCAGCAGCTTGGAAGTTTTTGGTCAGCCCCAGCATTTT.

This clonotype was detected a few times. The chain has TRBV10-3 and TRBJ2-7, with TRBD1 as a possible D gene (6 bases). V lost 2 bases and J lost 2, with 7 bases in between. Germline lookup yields CDR1 ENHRY and CDR2 SYGVKD. The CDR3 is made up of 13 amino acids. The DNA of the CDR3 is TGTGCCATCAGTGAGCCAGGGGCCTACGAGCAGTACTTC. As protein: CAISEPGAYEQYF.

V is TRBV6-1 and J is TRBJ1-5; weak D call: TRBD1 (6 bases). V was shortened by 11 bases and J by 7 bases, with 12 bases between the two germline ends. CDR3 length: 11 residues. Germline CDR1 is MNHNS and CDR2 is SASEGT. This chain's CDR3 is CALYRGQPQHF. The CDR3 DNA follows: TGTGCCCTCTATAGGGGGCAGCCCCAGCATTTT.

The rearrangement links TRBV12-3 or TRBV12-4 to TRBJ1-2; D is unresolved. This CDR3 has 14 amino acids. V lost 10 bases, J lost 4 bases, and 19 bases lay in between. This CDR3 reads CATRTMGSTYGYTF. The CDR3 DNA sequence: TGTGCCACTAGGACGATGGGATCCACCTATGGCTACACCTTC.

This clonotype was seen a few times. The gene calls are TRBV20-1 and TRBJ2-1; D call uncertain. The CDR3 covers 17 residues. The V and J ends lost 0 bases and 6 bases respectively, with 21 bases between them. Germline CDR1 and CDR2: DFQATT and SNEGSKA (reference sequence). The DNA for the CDR3 is TGCAGTGCTAGAGATCCAACTGTGAACCGGAAAACCAATGAGCAGTTCTTC. It is translated as CSARDPTVNRKTNEQFF.

This chain uses TRBV20-1 with TRBJ2-7; D gene ambiguous. Per the germline V gene, CDR1 is DFQATT and CDR2 is SNEGSKA (reference sequence). V lost 6 bases, J lost 2 bases, and 17 bases lay in between. The CDR3 is 14 residues long. For the CDR3, the DNA is TGCAGTGCCCGGAAAGGGCCGCAACCCTACGAGCAGTACTTC. This translates into CSARKGPQPYEQYF.

This clonotype was detected ten times or more. The V call is TRBV6-5, the J call TRBJ2-7; 10 bases match TRBD2. Trimming removed 5 bases from V and 9 bases from J; junction bases left unmatched: 13. Looked up from germline, CDR1 is MNHEY and CDR2 is SVGAGI. This CDR3 is 15 amino acids long. The CDR3, as DNA: TGTGCCAGCAGTCCTGGGACTAGCGTCTCGTTTGGGCAGTACTTC. It is translated as CASSPGTSVSFGQYF.

A remark on this clonotype: An end of the junction differs from the germline gene, which may be a read error. This chain's CDR3 is CASSSTGATSEKLFF. CDR3 sequence (DNA): TGTGCCAGCAGCTCCACAGGGGCCACTAGTGAAAAACTGTTTTTT. J is TRBJ1-4 and V is TRBV12-3 or TRBV12-4, with 7 bases lining up with TRBD1. This CDR3 is 15 amino acids long.

This chain links TRBV7-2 with TRBJ2-1; no reliable D call. The CDR3 contains 15 residues. Looked up from germline, CDR1 is SGHTA and CDR2 is FQGNSA. Trimming cost V 3 bases and J 10 bases, with 19 bases left between them. CDR3 region: CASSLRRTSSYEQFF. The DNA for the CDR3 is TGTGCCAGCAGCTTGAGGCGGACGAGCTCCTACGAGCAGTTCTTC.

The V and J genes are TRBV5-1 and TRBJ2-7; 11 positions agree with TRBD2. CDR3 size: 17 residues. Germline assignment: CDR1 SGHRS and CDR2 YFSETQ. Trimming removed 0 bases from V and 7 bases from J; junction bases left unmatched: 12. The CDR3 DNA reads as TGCGCCAGCAGCTTGGCTAGCGGGAGGAGGGCTAGCAATGAGCAGTACTTC. Translation gives CASSLASGRRASNEQYF. Together with reference TRBV5-1 and TRBJ2-7, the CDR3 gives the full variable domain: KAGVTQTPRYLIKTRGQQVTLSCSPISGHRSVSWYQQTPGQGLQFLFEYFSETQRNKGNFPGRFSGRQFSNSRSEMNVSTLELGDSALYLCASSLASGRRASNEQYFGPGTRLTVT.

The rearrangement joins TRBV9 to TRBJ2-5; 12 bases fit TRBD2. The germline gives CDR1 SGDLS, CDR2 YYNGEE. With 2 bases clipped from V and 0 bases from J, the junction kept 2 bases outside the gene matches. CDR3 length: 16 amino acids. The CDR3 loop is CASSVRLAGDQETQYF. The CDR3 region has the DNA TGTGCCAGCAGCGTTCGACTAGCGGGAGACCAAGAGACCCAGTACTTC. The full variable domain, completed using reference TRBV9 and TRBJ2-5, is DSGVTQTPKHLITATGQRVTLRCSPRSGDLSVYWYQQSLDQGLQFLIQYYNGEERAKGNILERFSAQQFPDLHSELNLSSLELGDSALYFCASSVRLAGDQETQYFGPGTRLLVL.

This clonotype occurred many times. The chain is built from TRBV20-1 and TRBJ1-2; 7 nucleotides agree with TRBD1. Germline assignment: CDR1 DFQATT and CDR2 SNEGSKA (reference sequence). V shed 4 bases, J shed 3 bases, and the junction held 11 bases outside the gene matches. The CDR3 covers 15 residues. For the CDR3, the DNA is TGCAGTGCTACCCAGACAGGGACCAAATACTATGGCTACACCTTC. Protein sequence: CSATQTGTKYYGYTF.

As to this clonotype: Lacking the conserved final phenylalanine or tryptophan, this CDR3 likely reflects a read error. The chain carries TRBV5-1 and TRBJ2-3, with D possibly matching TRBD2 (5 bases). Germline V lookup: CDR1 SGHRS, CDR2 YFSETQ. Deletions cut 0 bases from V and 0 bases from J, with 8 bases between. The CDR3 is 15 residues long. The DNA for the CDR3 is TGCGCCAGCAGCTTGGTTCGCGGGAGCACAGATACGCAGTATGTT. Amino acids: CASSLVRGSTDTQYV.

This clonotype was seen a few times. The J gene is TRBJ1-1, the V gene TRBV25-1, with D uncertain. Per the germline V gene, CDR1 is MGHDK and CDR2 is SYGVNS. The CDR3 loop spans 15 amino acids. With 2 bases removed from V and 0 bases from J, the gap between germline ends came to 10 bases. CDR3 nucleotide sequence: TGTGCCAGCAGTGAAGGAGTCACGGTGAACACTGAAGCTTTCTTT. Protein sequence: CASSEGVTVNTEAFF.

The chain links TRBV4-2 to TRBJ2-6; TRBD1 matches at 7 bases. Germline assignment: CDR1 LGHNA and CDR2 YNFKEQ. V lost 0 bases and J lost 3; bases outside the gene matches: 2. This CDR3 comprises 16 residues. The CDR3 region is CASSQDYRGGANVLTF. In nucleotides, the CDR3 is TGTGCCAGCAGCCAAGATTACAGGGGTGGGGCCAACGTCCTGACTTTC.

V usage is TRBV20-1 and J usage is TRBJ2-7, with 7 bases lining up with TRBD2. With V trimmed by 0 bases and J by 3 bases, 11 bases remained unmatched. The CDR3 runs to 16 residues. CDR1 is DFQATT and CDR2 is SNEGSKA in the germline V gene (reference sequence). The CDR3: CSARDEGRGNLYEQYF. The CDR3, as DNA: TGCAGTGCTAGAGATGAGGGGCGGGGGAACCTCTACGAGCAGTACTTC.

This clonotype was detected only a few times. The gene calls are TRBV29-1 and TRBJ2-5, with D possibly TRBD1 on 5 matching bases. The V end lost 5 bases, the J end lost 9 bases, and 13 bases lay between the germline ends. The CDR3 is 11 residues long. Looked up from germline, CDR1 is SQVTM and CDR2 is ANQGSEA. The CDR3 here is CSVLRVGAQYF. CDR3 sequence (DNA): TGCAGCGTTCTCAGGGTTGGGGCCCAGTACTTC. The variable domain in full, completed from reference TRBV29-1 and TRBJ2-5, reads SAVISQKPSRDICQRGTSLTIQCQVDSQVTMMFWYRQQPGQSLTLIATANQGSEATYESGFVIDKFPISRPNLTFSTLTVSNMSPEDSSIYLCSVLRVGAQYFGPGTRLLVL.

The genes are TRBV15 and TRBJ1-5; the D is unclear. Germline V gene sequence: CDR1 LNHNV, CDR2 YYDKDF (reference sequence). This CDR3 contains 15 residues. V shed 1 base and J shed 2 bases, with 9 bases lying between them. The CDR3 region is CATSRAWQGNQPQHF. CDR3 DNA: TGTGCCACCAGCAGAGCGTGGCAAGGCAATCAGCCCCAGCATTTT.

The chain couples TRBV4-2 to TRBJ2-5; D possibly corresponds to TRBD1 (5 bases). This CDR3 comprises 16 residues. Germline V CDR1 and CDR2: LGHNA, YNFKEQ. V dropped 0 bases and J dropped 1 base, with 12 bases sitting between them. CDR3: CASSQDLGQIQETQYF. The DNA for the CDR3 is TGTGCCAGCAGCCAAGATCTCGGACAAATCCAAGAGACCCAGTACTTC.

The chain combines TRBV7-2 with TRBJ1-5; no reliable D call. CDR3 length: 14 amino acids. Per the germline V gene, CDR1 is SGHTA and CDR2 is FQGNSA. Trimming took 5 bases from V and 0 from J, leaving 8 bases between them. The CDR3, as DNA: TGTGCCAGCAGCGCCGTAGTTAGCAATCAGCCCCAGCATTTT. Amino acid sequence: CASSAVVSNQPQHF.

CDR3 in amino acids: CASSLWMPSGDNEQFF. CDR3 bases: TGTGCCAGCAGTTTATGGATGCCTAGCGGTGACAATGAGCAGTTCTTC. This chain joins TRBV27 and TRBJ2-1; 7 bases are shared with TRBD2. Germline CDR1 reads MNHEY; CDR2 reads SMNVEV (reference sequence). The CDR3 contains 16 residues. J gave up 5 bases and V 1 base, and 8 bases lay outside the gene matches.

For this clonotype: An end of the junction differs from the germline gene, which may be a read error. The gene calls are TRBV29-1 and TRBJ2-1; 7 positions agree with TRBD1. The CDR3 is made up of 12 amino acids. Germline V gene lookup returns CDR1 SQVTM and CDR2 ANQGSEA. The CDR3 spells CSVVNRGNEQLF. CDR3 in DNA: TGCAGCGTTGTTAACAGGGGCAATGAGCAGTTATTC.

V and J are TRBV4-1 and TRBJ2-1, with TRBD2 matching over 7 bases. The J segment lost 3 bases and the V segment lost 1 base, leaving 6 bases of the junction unmatched. Germline CDR1 and CDR2: MGHRA and YSYEKL. The CDR3 length is 16 residues. The CDR3 region is CASSQVASGVYNEQFF. The CDR3 coding sequence is TGCGCCAGCAGCCAAGTGGCTAGCGGTGTCTACAATGAGCAGTTCTTC.

The CDR3 nucleotides read TGTGCCAGCAGTTCTCCCCCATATCAGCCCCAGCATTTT. Amino acid sequence: CASSSPPYQPQHF. This chain connects TRBV28 to TRBJ1-5; D is unclear. CDR1 MDHEN and CDR2 SYDVKM come from the germline V gene. The CDR3 consists of 13 residues. V was clipped by 4 bases and J by 5 bases, with 9 bases between them.